A single sample gave rise to the 16 T cell receptor beta chains below, sequenced in a study of blood T cell repertoires in COVID-19. Clones were read by immunoSEQ multiplex PCR, and TCRdb kept only the in-frame ones, dropping some. Among around 230,000 clones, under 90% were seen once, and the ten largest hold less than 4.5%. Sequencing was carried out using PBMCs or T cells enriched from blood (not recorded which). These receptors were taken from a woman aged 25 to 39 with acute COVID-19.

This clone was observed at least ten times. The chain couples TRBV7-2 to TRBJ1-2; 8 bases fit TRBD1. The CDR3 is 15 amino acids. From germline, CDR1 is SGHTA and CDR2 FQGNSA. V shed 2 bases and J 4 bases; nucleotides not matched to a gene: 6. CDR3 loop: CASSLPDRASYGYTF. DNA of the CDR3: TGTGCCAGCAGCTTACCGGACAGGGCGAGCTATGGCTACACCTTC.

This sequence joins TRBV28 and TRBJ1-1, with D maybe TRBD1 (6 bases). The ends were cut back, 5 bases at V and 2 bases at J, with 18 bases in the middle. Per germline, CDR1 MDHEN and CDR2 SYDVKM. The CDR3 loop spans 16 amino acids. CDR3 coding DNA: TGTGCCAGCAGTGAGGGGGAAAGGTCCCCAAACACTGAAGCTTTCTTT. Translated, it gives CASSEGERSPNTEAFF.

This sequence joins TRBV5-4 and TRBJ1-1; TRBD1 is a possible D gene (6 bases). V was trimmed by 4 bases and J by 1 base, leaving 23 bases between them. In germline, CDR1 is SGHNT, CDR2 YYREEE (reference sequence). CDR3 length equals 18 residues. The CDR3 nucleotides read TGTGCCAGCAGCCCAGAATTGGGGGCGGCGACCTCGAACACTGAAGCTTTCTTT. Residues: CASSPELGAATSNTEAFF.

The chain is built from TRBV9 and TRBJ2-1; 8 nucleotides align to TRBD2. The germline CDR1 and CDR2 sequences are SGDLS and YYNGEE. This CDR3 is built from 17 residues. V was pared by 3 bases and J by 7 bases, with 15 bases of the junction left unmatched. Here the CDR3 DNA reads TGTGCCAGCAGCGGACGGACTAGTAGCGGGGACTGGAATGAGCAGTTCTTC. It encodes CASSGRTSSGDWNEQFF.

This chain uses TRBV9 with TRBJ2-7, with 8 bases aligning to TRBD2. Per the germline V gene, CDR1 is SGDLS and CDR2 is YYNGEE. CDR3 length: 17 residues. Losses at the gene ends were 4 bases for V and 5 bases for J; bases not matched to a gene: 17. CDR3 in amino acids: CASSPHPLGLVIDEQYF. CDR3 sequence (DNA): TGTGCCAGCAGCCCCCATCCCCTGGGACTAGTAATAGACGAGCAGTACTTC.

The V call is TRBV10-3, the J call TRBJ1-2; no clear D gene. V lost 3 bases to trimming and J lost 2 bases, with 13 bases between them. CDR3 length equals 15 residues. Germline V lookup: CDR1 ENHRY, CDR2 SYGVKD. CDR3 sequence reads: CAISDMSDENYGYTF. The CDR3 DNA follows: TGTGCCATCAGTGATATGTCCGATGAGAACTATGGCTACACCTTC.

The chain recombines TRBV3-1 (or the pseudogene TRBV3-2) with TRBJ1-1, with a possible D match to TRBD1 (6 bases). This CDR3 contains 14 residues. The ends were cut back, 6 bases at V and 3 bases at J, with 14 bases in the middle. Germline CDR1 LGHDT, CDR2 YNNKEL (reference sequence). This chain's CDR3 is CASRYRDTDTEAFF. Here the CDR3 DNA reads TGTGCCAGCAGATACCGGGACACCGACACTGAAGCTTTCTTT.

The chain employs TRBV9 and TRBJ2-1; 13 bases fit TRBD2. With V trimmed by 3 bases and J by 10 bases, 10 bases remained unmatched. CDR1 is SGDLS, CDR2 YYNGEE, per germline. The CDR3 contains 16 residues. CDR3: CASSDGTSGALREQFF. CDR3 nucleotides: TGTGCCAGCAGCGATGGGACTAGCGGGGCACTACGGGAGCAGTTCTTC.

This clone occurred once. This sequence joins TRBV7-2 and TRBJ1-1, with TRBD1 matching over 7 bases. V gave up 3 bases and J gave up 4 bases; unmatched junction bases: 14. The CDR3 extends over 17 amino acids. Germline CDR1 and CDR2: SGHTA and FQGNSA. CDR3 coding DNA: TGTGCCAGCAGCTTCTCCATGGGGGACAGACCGAGCACTGAAGCTTTCTTT. It yields the protein CASSFSMGDRPSTEAFF.

The chain combines TRBV5-1 with TRBJ2-1; 8 positions agree with TRBD2. Per germline, CDR1 SGHRS and CDR2 YFSETQ. V shed 1 base and J 8 bases; nucleotides not matched to a gene: 8. The CDR3 covers 15 residues. The chain's CDR3 is CASSLQGGGFYEQFF. The CDR3 DNA sequence: TGCGCCAGCAGCTTGCAGGGCGGGGGGTTTTATGAGCAGTTCTTC. The full variable domain, completed using reference TRBV5-1 and TRBJ2-1, is KAGVTQTPRYLIKTRGQQVTLSCSPISGHRSVSWYQQTPGQGLQFLFEYFSETQRNKGNFPGRFSGRQFSNSRSEMNVSTLELGDSALYLCASSLQGGGFYEQFFGPGTRLTVL.

The rearrangement uses TRBV7-2 and TRBJ1-4, with D perhaps matching TRBD1 (5 bases). V dropped 0 bases and J dropped 8 bases, with 13 bases sitting between them. This CDR3 region has 15 residues. Germline lookup yields CDR1 SGHTA and CDR2 FQGNSA. The CDR3 sequence is CASSLAPGVGEKLFF. The CDR3 DNA follows: TGTGCCAGCAGCTTAGCGCCGGGGGTAGGGGAAAAACTGTTTTTT.

The rearrangement joins TRBV28 to TRBJ2-7; TRBD2 matches 9 bases. V was pared by 7 bases and J by 6 bases, with 16 bases of the junction left unmatched. The CDR3 length is 16 residues. Germline loops: CDR1 MDHEN, CDR2 SYDVKM. The CDR3 DNA follows: TGTGCCAGCACCCGGGGGCGCTGGACTAGCGTGGCCGAGCAGTACTTC. It codes for CASTRGRWTSVAEQYF.

The count of this clone is one. The chain carries TRBV6-1 and TRBJ1-2; D is uncertain. V gave up 2 bases and J gave up 4 bases, with 14 bases separating them. The CDR3 extends over 15 amino acids. CDR1 and CDR2 from the germline V gene are MNHNS and SASEGT. The CDR3 coding sequence is TGTGCCAGCAGTGAACAACACTGGGAGATCTATGGCTACACCTTC. Its protein product is CASSEQHWEIYGYTF.

The J gene is TRBJ2-7, the V gene TRBV6-5; a possible D gene is TRBD1 (5 bases). Germline V gene data show CDR1 as MNHEY and CDR2 as SVGAGI. V was clipped by 6 bases and J by 3 bases, with 9 bases between them. The CDR3 runs 12 residues. CDR3 in amino acids: CASRKDIYEQYF. For the CDR3, the DNA is TGTGCCAGCAGGAAGGACATCTACGAGCAGTACTTC.

This chain connects TRBV7-8 to TRBJ1-5; D is unresolved. This CDR3 region has 13 residues. Trimming left V 2 bases short and J 5 bases short, with 7 bases between. Germline-derived CDR1 and CDR2 are SGHVS and FQNEAQ. The CDR3 loop is CASSLFSDQPQHF. CDR3 bases: TGTGCCAGCAGCTTATTTTCAGATCAGCCCCAGCATTTT.

This clone came up once. The CDR3 reads CASRGQGVLAMNTEAFF. For the CDR3, the DNA is TGTGCCAGCAGGGGACAGGGGGTTCTCGCGATGAACACTGAAGCTTTCTTT. The rearrangement joins TRBV5-6 to TRBJ1-1, with 11 bases lining up with TRBD1. This CDR3 comprises 17 residues. The germline gives CDR1 SGHDT, CDR2 YYEEEE. Trimming removed 5 bases from V and 0 bases from J; junction bases left unmatched: 9.